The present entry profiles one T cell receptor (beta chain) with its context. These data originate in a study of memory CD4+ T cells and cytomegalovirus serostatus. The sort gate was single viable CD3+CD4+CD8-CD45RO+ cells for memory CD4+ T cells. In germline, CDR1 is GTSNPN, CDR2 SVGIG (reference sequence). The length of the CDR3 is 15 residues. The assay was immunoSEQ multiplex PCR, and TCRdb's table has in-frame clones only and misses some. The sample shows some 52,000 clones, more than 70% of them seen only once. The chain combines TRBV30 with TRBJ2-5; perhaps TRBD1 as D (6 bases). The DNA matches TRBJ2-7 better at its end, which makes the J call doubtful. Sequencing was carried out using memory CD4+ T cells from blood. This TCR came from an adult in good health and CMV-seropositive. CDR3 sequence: CAWSVGGGSPYEQYF. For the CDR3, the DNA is TGTGCCTGGAGTGTAGGGGGTGGGAGTCCCTACGAGCAGTACTTC.